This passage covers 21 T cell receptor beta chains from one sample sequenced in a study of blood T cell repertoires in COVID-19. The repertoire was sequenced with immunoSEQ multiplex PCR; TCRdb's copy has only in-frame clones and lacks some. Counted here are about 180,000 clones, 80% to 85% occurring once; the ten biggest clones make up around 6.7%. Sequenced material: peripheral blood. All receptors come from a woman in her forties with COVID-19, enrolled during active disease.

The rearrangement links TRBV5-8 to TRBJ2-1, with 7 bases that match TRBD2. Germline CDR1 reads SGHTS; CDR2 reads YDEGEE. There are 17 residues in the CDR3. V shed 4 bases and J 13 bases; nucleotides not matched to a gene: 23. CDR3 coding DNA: TGTGCCAGCAGCGGAAGACTGCTTAGCGGGTCCGGGGCCCACCAGTTCTTC. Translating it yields CASSGRLLSGSGAHQFF.

CDR3 nucleotides: TGTGCCAGCAGGACAGGGGAGGGCCGGAATGAGCAGTTCTTC. Its protein is CASRTGEGRNEQFF. The chain joins TRBV6-5 to TRBJ2-1; a possible D gene is TRBD1 (8 bases). The CDR3 has 14 amino acids. Trimming cost V 6 bases and J 7 bases, with 16 bases left between them. Germline loops: CDR1 MNHEY, CDR2 SVGAGI.

This CDR3 reads CASSLDFGASGTDTQYF. DNA of the CDR3: TGTGCCAGCAGCTTAGATTTTGGGGCTAGCGGCACAGATACGCAGTATTTT. The chain is built from TRBV7-8 and TRBJ2-3; TRBD2 is a possible D gene (6 bases). Germline values: CDR1 SGHVS, CDR2 FQNEAQ. V was pared by 1 base and J by 1 base, with 15 bases between. The CDR3 length is 17 residues.

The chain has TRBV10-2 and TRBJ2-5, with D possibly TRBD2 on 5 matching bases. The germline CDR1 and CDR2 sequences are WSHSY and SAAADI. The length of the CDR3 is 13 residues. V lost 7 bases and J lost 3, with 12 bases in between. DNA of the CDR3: TGCGCCAGCAAGCGGCAGGTAAAAGAGACCCAGTACTTC. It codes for CASKRQVKETQYF.

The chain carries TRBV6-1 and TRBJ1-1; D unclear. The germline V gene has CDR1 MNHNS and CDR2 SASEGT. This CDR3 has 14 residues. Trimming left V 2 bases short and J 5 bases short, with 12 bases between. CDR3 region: CASSELARRTEAFF. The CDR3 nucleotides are TGTGCCAGCAGTGAATTGGCACGGCGGACTGAAGCTTTCTTT.

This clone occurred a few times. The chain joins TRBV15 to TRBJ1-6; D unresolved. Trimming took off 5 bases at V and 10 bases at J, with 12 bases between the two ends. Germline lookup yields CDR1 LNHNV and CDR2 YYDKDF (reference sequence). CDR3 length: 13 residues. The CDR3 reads CATSGLGGSPLHF. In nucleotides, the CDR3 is TGTGCCACCAGCGGATTGGGAGGGTCACCCCTCCACTTT.

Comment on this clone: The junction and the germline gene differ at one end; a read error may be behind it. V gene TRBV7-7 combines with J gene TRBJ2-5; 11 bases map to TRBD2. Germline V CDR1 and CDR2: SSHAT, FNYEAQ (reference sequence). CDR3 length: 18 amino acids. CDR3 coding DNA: TGTGCTAGCAGCTCACCAGGGGTAGCGGGAGGGACCCAAGAGACCCAGTACTTC. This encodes CASSSPGVAGGTQETQYF. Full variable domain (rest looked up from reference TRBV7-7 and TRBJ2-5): GAGVSQSPRYKVTKRGQDVTLRCDPISSHATLYWYQQALGQGPEFLTYFNYEAQPDKSGLPSDRFSAERPEGSISTLTIQRTEQRDSAMYRCASSSPGVAGGTQETQYFGPGTRLLVL.

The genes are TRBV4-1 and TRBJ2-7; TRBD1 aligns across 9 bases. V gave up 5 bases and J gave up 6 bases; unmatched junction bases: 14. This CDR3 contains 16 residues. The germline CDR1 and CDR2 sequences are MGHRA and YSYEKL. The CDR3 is CASSTPGQGVLGEQYF. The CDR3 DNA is TGCGCCAGCAGCACACCGGGACAGGGTGTATTAGGCGAGCAGTACTTC.

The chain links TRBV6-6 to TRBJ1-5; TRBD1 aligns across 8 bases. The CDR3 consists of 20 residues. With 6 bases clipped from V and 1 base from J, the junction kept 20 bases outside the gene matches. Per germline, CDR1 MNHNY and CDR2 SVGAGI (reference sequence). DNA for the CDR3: TGTGCCAGCAGCGACACCGGACAGGGAGGCGCCCTTATAAGCAATCAGCCCCAGCATTTT. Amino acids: CASSDTGQGGALISNQPQHF.

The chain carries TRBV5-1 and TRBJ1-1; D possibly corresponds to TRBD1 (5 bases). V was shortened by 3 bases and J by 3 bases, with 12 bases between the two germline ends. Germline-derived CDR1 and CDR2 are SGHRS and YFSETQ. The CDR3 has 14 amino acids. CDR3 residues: CASSSDGGDTEAFF. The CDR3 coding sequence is TGCGCCAGCAGCTCCGACGGGGGGGACACTGAAGCTTTCTTT.

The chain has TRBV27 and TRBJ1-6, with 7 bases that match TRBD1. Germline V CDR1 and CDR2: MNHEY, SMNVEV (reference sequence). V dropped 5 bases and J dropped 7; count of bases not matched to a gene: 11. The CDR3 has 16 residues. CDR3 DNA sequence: TGTGCCAGCAGTGTGACCGGACAGGTGCTCAATTCACCCCTCCACTTT. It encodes CASSVTGQVLNSPLHF.

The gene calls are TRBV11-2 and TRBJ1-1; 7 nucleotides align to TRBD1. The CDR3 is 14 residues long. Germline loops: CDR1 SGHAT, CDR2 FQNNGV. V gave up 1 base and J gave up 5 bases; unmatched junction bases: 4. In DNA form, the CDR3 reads TGTGCCAGCAGCTTAGGCAGGGGGAAGACTGAAGCTTTCTTT. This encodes CASSLGRGKTEAFF.

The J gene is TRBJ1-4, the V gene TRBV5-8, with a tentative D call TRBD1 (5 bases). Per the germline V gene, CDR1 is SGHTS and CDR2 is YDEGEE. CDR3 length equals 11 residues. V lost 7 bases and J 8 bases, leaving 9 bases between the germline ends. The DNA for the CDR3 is TGTGCCAGCGGAAACAGGGAAAAACTGTTTTTT. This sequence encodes CASGNREKLFF.

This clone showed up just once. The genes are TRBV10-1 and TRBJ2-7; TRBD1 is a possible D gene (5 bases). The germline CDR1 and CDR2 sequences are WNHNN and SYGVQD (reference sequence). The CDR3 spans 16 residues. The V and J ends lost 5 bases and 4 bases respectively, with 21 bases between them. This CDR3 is CASSYSDTTTRYEQYF. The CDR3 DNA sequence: TGCGCCAGCAGTTACTCGGACACCACAACTCGATACGAGCAGTACTTC.

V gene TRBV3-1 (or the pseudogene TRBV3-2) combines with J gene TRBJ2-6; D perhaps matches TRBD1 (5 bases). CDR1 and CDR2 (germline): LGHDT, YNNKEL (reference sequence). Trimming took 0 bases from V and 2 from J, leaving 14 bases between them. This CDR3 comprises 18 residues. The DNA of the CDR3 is TGTGCCAGCAGCCAAGAGGGGCAGGGTAGGCCTGGGGCCAACGTCCTGACTTTC. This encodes CASSQEGQGRPGANVLTF.

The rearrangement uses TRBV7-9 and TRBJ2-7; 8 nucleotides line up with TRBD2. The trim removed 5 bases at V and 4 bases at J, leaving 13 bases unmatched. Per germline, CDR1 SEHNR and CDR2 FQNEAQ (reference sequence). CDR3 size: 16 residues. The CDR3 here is CASSPQGTSGLYEQYF. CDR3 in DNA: TGTGCCAGCAGCCCACAAGGGACTAGTGGCCTATACGAGCAGTACTTC.

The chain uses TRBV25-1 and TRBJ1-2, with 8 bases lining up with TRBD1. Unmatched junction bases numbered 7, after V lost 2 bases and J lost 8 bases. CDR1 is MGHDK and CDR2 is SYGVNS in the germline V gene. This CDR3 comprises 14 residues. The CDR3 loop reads CASSEVTGGRGYTF. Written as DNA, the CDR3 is TGTGCCAGCAGTGAAGTAACAGGGGGTCGAGGCTACACCTTC.

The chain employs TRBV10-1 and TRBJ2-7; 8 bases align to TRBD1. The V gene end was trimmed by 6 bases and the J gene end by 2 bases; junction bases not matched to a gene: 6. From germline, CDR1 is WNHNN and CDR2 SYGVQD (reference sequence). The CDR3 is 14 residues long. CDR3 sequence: CASSDRGITYEQYF. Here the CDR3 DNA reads TGCGCCAGCAGCGACAGGGGAATTACCTACGAGCAGTACTTC.

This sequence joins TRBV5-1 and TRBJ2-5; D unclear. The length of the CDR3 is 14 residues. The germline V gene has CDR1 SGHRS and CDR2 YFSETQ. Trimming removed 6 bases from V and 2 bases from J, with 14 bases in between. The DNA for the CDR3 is TGCGCCAGCACTTTACAGCCCGATCAAGAGACCCAGTACTTC. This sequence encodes CASTLQPDQETQYF.

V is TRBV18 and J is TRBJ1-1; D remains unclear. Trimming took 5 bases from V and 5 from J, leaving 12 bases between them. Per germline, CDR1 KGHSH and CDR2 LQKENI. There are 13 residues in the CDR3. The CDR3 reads CASSAREWTEAFF. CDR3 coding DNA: TGTGCCAGCTCAGCGAGGGAGTGGACTGAAGCTTTCTTT.

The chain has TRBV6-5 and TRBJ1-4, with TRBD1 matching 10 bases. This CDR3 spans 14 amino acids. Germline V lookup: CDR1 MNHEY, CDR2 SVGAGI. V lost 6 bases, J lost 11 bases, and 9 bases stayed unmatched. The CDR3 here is CASRERTGGTKLFF. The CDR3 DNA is TGTGCCAGCAGAGAGAGGACAGGGGGGACCAAACTGTTTTTT.